Below, 6 T cell receptor beta chains from the same sample are listed, as sequenced in a study of blood T cell repertoires in COVID-19. TCRdb's copy holds only in-frame clones and misses some; the assay was immunoSEQ multiplex PCR. The profile shows roughly 290,000 clones, 85% of them singletons. The specimen was peripheral blood. These receptors were obtained from a woman between 50 and 59 years old with active or convalescent COVID-19.

V gene TRBV28 combines with J gene TRBJ1-6, with TRBD1 identical over 7 bases. Germline trimming cut 6 bases from V and 7 bases from J; bases unmatched to any gene: 3. This CDR3 has 13 amino acids. Germline lookup yields CDR1 MDHEN and CDR2 SYDVKM. The CDR3 loop is CASSRDRNSPLHF. The CDR3 coding sequence is TGTGCCAGCAGCCGGGACAGAAATTCACCCCTCCACTTT.

In DNA, the CDR3 is TGCGCCAGCCTTACACCTAGCGGGAAGGGGTATGAGCAGTTCTTC. Amino acid sequence: CASLTPSGKGYEQFF. The chain employs TRBV23-1 and TRBJ2-1; 9 positions match TRBD2. TRBV23-1 is known as an ORF, though its function is uncertain. This CDR3 has 15 amino acids. The V gene end was trimmed by 8 bases and the J gene end by 8 bases; junction bases not matched to a gene: 13.

CDR3 amino acids: CASTLTGNYNQPQHF. CDR3 sequence (DNA): TGTGCCAGCACTTTGACAGGGAACTACAATCAGCCCCAGCATTTT. The chain recombines TRBV27 with TRBJ1-5, with TRBD1 matching 7 bases. CDR1 MNHEY and CDR2 SMNVEV come from the germline V gene (reference sequence). V dropped 7 bases and J dropped 3; count of bases not matched to a gene: 9. The CDR3 extends over 15 amino acids.

Points on this clone: One junction end disagrees with the germline gene, perhaps due to a read error. Different DNA sequences within this sample yield the same CDR3. The rearrangement uses TRBV7-3 and TRBJ2-7; TRBD2 might be the D (5 bases). The CDR3 consists of 13 residues. Germline-derived CDR1 and CDR2 are SGHTA and FQGTGA. The CDR3 DNA reads as TGTGCCAGTAGCTTAGAGGGAAGTAGCGAGCAGTACTTC. This encodes CASSLEGSSEQYF.

The V and J genes are TRBV2 and TRBJ2-7, with 12 bases that match TRBD2. J lost 3 bases, V lost 4 bases, and 4 bases had no gene match. The CDR3 has 15 amino acids. The germline V gene encodes CDR1 SNHLY and CDR2 FYNNEI. The CDR3 region has the DNA TGTGCCAGCAGTGTGAGACTAGCGGGAGACTACGAGCAGTACTTC. Translation: CASSVRLAGDYEQYF.

This clone occurred a few times. The chain uses TRBV11-2 and TRBJ1-2; maybe TRBD1 (5 bases). V shed 5 bases and J shed 8 bases, with 15 bases lying between them. Looked up from germline, CDR1 is SGHAT and CDR2 is FQNNGV. The CDR3 is 13 amino acids. CDR3 protein: CASSPDSRGGYTF. CDR3 bases: TGTGCCAGCAGCCCAGACAGCCGGGGGGGCTACACCTTC.